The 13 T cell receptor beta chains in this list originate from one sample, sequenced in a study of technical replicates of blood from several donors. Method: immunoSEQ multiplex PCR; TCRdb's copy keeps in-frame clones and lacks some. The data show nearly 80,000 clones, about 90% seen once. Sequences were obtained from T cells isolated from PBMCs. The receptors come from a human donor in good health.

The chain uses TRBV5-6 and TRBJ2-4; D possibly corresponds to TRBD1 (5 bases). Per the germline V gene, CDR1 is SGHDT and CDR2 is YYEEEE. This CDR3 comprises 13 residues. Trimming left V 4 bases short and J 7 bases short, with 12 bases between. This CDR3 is CASSIGDPNIQYF. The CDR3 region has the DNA TGTGCCAGCAGCATAGGGGATCCCAACATTCAGTACTTC.

The CDR3 region has the DNA TGTGTCAGAGAGATGGGTCGGGAGCACTACGAGCAGTACTTC. As protein: CVREMGREHYEQYF. The V and J genes are TRBV7-5 and TRBJ2-7; no check of the table's D call, TRBD2, against the DNA was made. TRBV7-5 is a pseudogene. There are 14 residues in the CDR3.

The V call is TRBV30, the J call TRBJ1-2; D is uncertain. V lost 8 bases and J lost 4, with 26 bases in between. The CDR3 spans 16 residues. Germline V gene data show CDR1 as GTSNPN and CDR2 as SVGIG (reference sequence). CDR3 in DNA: TGTGCCCCTCACACGTGGCAGTCCCCTAGGCCCTATGGCTACACCTTC. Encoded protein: CAPHTWQSPRPYGYTF.

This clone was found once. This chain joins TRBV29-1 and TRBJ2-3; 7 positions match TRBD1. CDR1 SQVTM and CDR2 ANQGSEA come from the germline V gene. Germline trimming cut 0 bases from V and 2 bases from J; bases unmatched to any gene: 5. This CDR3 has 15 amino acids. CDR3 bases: TGCAGCGTTGAAGATCTAGGGACAGACACAGATACGCAGTATTTT. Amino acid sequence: CSVEDLGTDTDTQYF.

CDR3 DNA: TGTGCCAGCAGCTTACGGGAACAGACTGAAGCTTTCTTT. Translating it yields CASSLREQTEAFF. The rearrangement joins TRBV7-8 to TRBJ1-1; D unclear. V lost 2 bases, J lost 5 bases, and 9 bases lay in between. In germline, CDR1 is SGHVS, CDR2 FQNEAQ. This CDR3 contains 13 residues.

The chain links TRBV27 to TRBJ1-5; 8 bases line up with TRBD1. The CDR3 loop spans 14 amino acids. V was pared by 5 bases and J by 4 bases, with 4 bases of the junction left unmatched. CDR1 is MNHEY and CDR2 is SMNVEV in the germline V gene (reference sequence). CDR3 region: CASSVGTGNQPQHF. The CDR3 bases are TGTGCCAGCAGTGTAGGGACAGGTAATCAGCCCCAGCATTTT.

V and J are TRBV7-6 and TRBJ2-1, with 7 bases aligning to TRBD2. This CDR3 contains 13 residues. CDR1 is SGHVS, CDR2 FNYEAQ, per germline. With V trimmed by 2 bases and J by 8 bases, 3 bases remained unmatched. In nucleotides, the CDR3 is TGTGCCAGCAGCTTATTGGGAGGGCATGAGCAGTTCTTC. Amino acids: CASSLLGGHEQFF.

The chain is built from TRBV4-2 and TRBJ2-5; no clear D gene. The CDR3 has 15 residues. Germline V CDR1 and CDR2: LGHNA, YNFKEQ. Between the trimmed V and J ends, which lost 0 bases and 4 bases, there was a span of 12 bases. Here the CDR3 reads CASSQESLVGETQYF. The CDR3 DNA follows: TGTGCCAGCAGCCAAGAGAGTCTGGTCGGAGAGACCCAGTACTTC.

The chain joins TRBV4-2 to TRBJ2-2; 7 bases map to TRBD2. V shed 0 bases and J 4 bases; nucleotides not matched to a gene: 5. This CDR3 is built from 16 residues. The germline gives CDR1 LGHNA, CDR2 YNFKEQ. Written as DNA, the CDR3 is TGTGCCAGCAGCCAAGAGCCTAGCGGCGTCACCGGGGAGCTGTTTTTT. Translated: CASSQEPSGVTGELFF.

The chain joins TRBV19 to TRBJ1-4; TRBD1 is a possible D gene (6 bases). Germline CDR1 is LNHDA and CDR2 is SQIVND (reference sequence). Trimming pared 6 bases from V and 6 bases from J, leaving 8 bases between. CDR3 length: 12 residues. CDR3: CASRDSYEKLFF. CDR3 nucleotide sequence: TGTGCCAGTAGGGACAGTTATGAAAAACTGTTTTTT.

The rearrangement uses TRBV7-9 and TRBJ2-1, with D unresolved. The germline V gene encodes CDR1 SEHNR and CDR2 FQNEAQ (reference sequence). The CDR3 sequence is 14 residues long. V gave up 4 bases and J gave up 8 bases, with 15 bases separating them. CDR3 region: CASSSLGRVDEQFF. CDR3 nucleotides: TGTGCCAGCAGCTCCCTGGGCAGAGTGGATGAGCAGTTCTTC. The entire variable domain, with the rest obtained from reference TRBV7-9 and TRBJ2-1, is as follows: DTGVSQNPRHKITKRGQNVTFRCDPISEHNRLYWYRQTLGQGPEFLTYFQNEAQLEKSRLLSDRFSAERPKGSFSTLEIQRTEQGDSAMYLCASSSLGRVDEQFFGPGTRLTVL.

CDR3 in DNA: TGTGCCAGCAGCTCGGAGCGCTACCCCTCCTACAATGAGCAGTTCTTC. Translating gives CASSSERYPSYNEQFF. The chain combines TRBV7-9 with TRBJ2-1; D remains ambiguous. V dropped 4 bases and J dropped 0 bases, with 13 bases sitting between them. Germline V lookup: CDR1 SEHNR, CDR2 FQNEAQ (reference sequence). This CDR3 contains 16 residues.

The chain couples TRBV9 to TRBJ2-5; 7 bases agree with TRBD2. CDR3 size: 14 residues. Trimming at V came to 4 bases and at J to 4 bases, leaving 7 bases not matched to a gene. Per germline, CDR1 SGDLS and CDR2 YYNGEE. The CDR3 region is CASSPSGGGETQYF. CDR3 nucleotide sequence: TGTGCCAGCAGCCCCTCGGGAGGCGGAGAGACCCAGTACTTC.